This is a list of T cell receptor beta chains from one sample in a study of blood T cell repertoires in COVID-19. The assay was immunoSEQ multiplex PCR, and TCRdb's table has in-frame clones only and misses some. The sample has 90,000 to 120,000 clones; about 91% are singletons. Sequencing was performed on peripheral blood. The receptors were gathered from a human donor in a cohort sampled during active COVID-19. Both conserved end residues are part of each CDR3. The order of the fields is V gene, D gene, CDR3 protein. A D gene is named only where the DNA matches it firmly.

V: TRBV11-3; D: NA; CDR3: CASSRRDTSTDTQYF
V: TRBV19; D: NA; CDR3: CASKEWGGNNYGYTF
V: TRBV9; D: TRBD1; CDR3: CASSAGQPNTEAFF
V: TRBV6-5; D: TRBD2; CDR3: CASRLAGGPSYEQYF
V: TRBV27; D: TRBD2; CDR3: CASSYSGGAYEQYF
V: TRBV5-4; D: NA; CDR3: CASSFSTANTGELFF
V: TRBV3-1/TRBV3-2; D: NA; CDR3: CASSDRKNTEAFF
V: TRBV19; D: TRBD1; CDR3: CASSIVNLVGDRGRQAEAFF
V: TRBV6-5; D: NA; CDR3: CASLGQLNQPQHF
V: TRBV30; D: NA; CDR3: CAWSEGVTGNTIYF
V: TRBV5-6; D: NA; CDR3: CASILLSSYNEQFF
V: TRBV2; D: NA; CDR3: CASSATRGSSGNTIYF
V: TRBV30; D: NA; CDR3: CAWSGHQDTEAFF
V: TRBV30; D: NA; CDR3: CAFVAYNEKLFF
V: TRBV9; D: NA; CDR3: CASSATGGELFF
V: TRBV30; D: TRBD1; CDR3: CAWSDGQGNQPQHF
V: TRBV30; D: TRBD1; CDR3: CAYTGQFSSGYTF
V: TRBV5-6; D: TRBD1; CDR3: CASSRPGGAYEQYF
V: TRBV9; D: NA; CDR3: CASSVDGHRASGYTF
V: TRBV27; D: TRBD1; CDR3: CASSLFGGRGAKFAYYGYTF
V: TRBV28; D: TRBD1; CDR3: CASSWDRGSNQPQHF
V: TRBV7-2; D: NA; CDR3: CASSPQGTNSAGELFF
V: TRBV19; D: NA; CDR3: CASSSGRGWLNTEAFF
V: TRBV9; D: TRBD2; CDR3: CASSGGSVQFF
V: TRBV7-8; D: NA; CDR3: CASSLALTQIEQFF
V: TRBV3-1/TRBV3-2; D: TRBD2; CDR3: CASSRNKTSGGPKNIQYF